The 8 T cell receptor beta chains below were found in one sample sequenced in a study of identical twins. One entry per CDR3 protein results from TCRdb running MiXCR on the 5' RACE reads. The repertoire includes 350,000 to 450,000 distinct CDR3 sequences, around a sixth of them detected once, and about 12% sits in the top ten. Sample: naive T cells sorted from blood. These receptors came from a man in his fifties or sixties in good health.

The rearrangement uses TRBV7-9 and TRBJ1-2, with D uncertain. Trimming left V 4 bases short and J 3 bases short, with 6 bases between. CDR1 is SEHNR, CDR2 FQNEAQ, per germline (reference sequence). The CDR3 consists of 12 residues. The CDR3 loop reads CASSSTYYGYTF. In DNA, the CDR3 is TGTGCCAGCAGCTCCACATACTATGGCTACACCTTC.

This clonotype was counted a few times. The germline gene is not matched at one end of the junction; a read error may be the cause. The genes are TRBV5-5 and TRBJ2-6; weak D call: TRBD2 (5 bases). The germline V gene encodes CDR1 SGHKS and CDR2 YYEKEE (reference sequence). This CDR3 region has 15 residues. CDR3 in DNA: TGTGCCAGCAGCTTTGGAGGAGAGTGGAACTACGATCTTGTTTTC. Encoded protein: CASSFGGEWNYDLVF.

The rearrangement joins TRBV5-1 to TRBJ2-3; 13 bases fit TRBD2. CDR1 is SGHRS and CDR2 is YFSETQ in the germline V gene. V lost 0 bases, J lost 1 base, and 5 bases stayed unmatched. The CDR3 loop spans 18 amino acids. CDR3 amino acids: CASSLGAGLAGGTDTQYF. Here the CDR3 DNA reads TGCGCCAGCAGCTTGGGGGCCGGACTAGCGGGGGGCACAGATACGCAGTATTTT. The full variable domain, in which reference TRBV5-1 and TRBJ2-3 provide the parts outside the CDR3, is KAGVTQTPRYLIKTRGQQVTLSCSPISGHRSVSWYQQTPGQGLQFLFEYFSETQRNKGNFPGRFSGRQFSNSRSEMNVSTLELGDSALYLCASSLGAGLAGGTDTQYFGPGTRLTVL.

The J gene is TRBJ2-7, the V gene TRBV27; tentatively, D is TRBD1 (6 bases). CDR3 size: 12 residues. From germline, CDR1 is MNHEY and CDR2 SMNVEV (reference sequence). The ends were cut back, 3 bases at V and 6 bases at J, with 9 bases in the middle. The chain's CDR3 is CASSFYRAEQYF. CDR3 in DNA: TGTGCCAGCAGTTTCTACAGGGCCGAGCAGTACTTC.

There are many counts of this clonotype. The DNA for the CDR3 is TGTGCCAGCAGTTTTTTGGGGACAGCCAAAAACATTCAGTACTTC. Its protein product is CASSFLGTAKNIQYF. This chain joins TRBV28 and TRBJ2-4; tentatively, D is TRBD1 or TRBD2 (5 bases each). The CDR3 is 15 residues long. V lost 3 bases and J lost 0, with 9 bases in between. The germline CDR1 and CDR2 sequences are MDHEN and SYDVKM.

This sequence joins TRBV11-2 and TRBJ1-3, with 8 bases that match TRBD1. Per germline, CDR1 SGHAT and CDR2 FQNNGV. The junction had 9 bases not matched to a gene; V was cut back by 5 bases and J by 0 bases. CDR3 size: 17 residues. The CDR3 bases are TGTGCCAGCAGCACTCGGACAGGGTTTAACTCTGGAAACACCATATATTTT. This sequence encodes CASSTRTGFNSGNTIYF.

The chain has TRBV6-2 or TRBV6-3 and TRBJ1-5; D unresolved. V lost 9 bases, J lost 3 bases, and 12 bases lay in between. Germline V CDR1 and CDR2: MNHEY, SVGEGT. This CDR3 is built from 13 residues. The CDR3 loop is CASRVPSNQPQHF. The DNA for the CDR3 is TGTGCCAGTAGAGTCCCGTCCAATCAGCCCCAGCATTTT.

The V gene is TRBV6-5, the J gene TRBJ1-6; 8 nucleotides match TRBD1. V shed 2 bases, J shed 10 bases, and the junction held 7 bases outside the gene matches. The CDR3 is made up of 15 amino acids. Germline CDR1 and CDR2: MNHEY and SVGAGI. In nucleotides, the CDR3 is TGTGCCAGCAGTTACATCGACAGGGGAGGATCACCCCTCCACTTT. Its protein is CASSYIDRGGSPLHF.